The clone carrying this T cell receptor beta chain was observed many times. This entry belongs to a study of T cells in Graves' hyperthyroidism and ophthalmopathy. Study-wide context: Peripheral blood was collected at initial diagnosis, before any treatment.

Absence of ophthalmopathy progression within 18 months defined stable Graves' hyperthyroidism. On the basis of clinical symptoms, serum thyroxine and TRAb, thyroid ultrasound and orbital computed tomography, diagnoses were made. The CDR3 length is 13 residues. Germline loops: CDR1 SGHTA, CDR2 FQGNSA. V lost 4 bases to trimming and J lost 8 bases, with 9 bases between them. RNA transcripts served as the template for amplifying TCR beta CDR3 regions. HTBI primers were used for first-round RT-PCR of the TCR CDR3. TCRdb fed the multiplex PCR reads into MiXCR, producing one record per CDR3 protein. The sample shows about 180,000 distinct CDR3 sequences, approximately 15% of them seen only once.

The sequenced sample was blood. The receptor was isolated from a woman in her fifties or sixties with Graves' hyperthyroidism. This chain links TRBV7-2 with TRBJ1-6; D unclear. CDR3 amino acids: CASSSRRDSPLHF. CDR3 in DNA: TGTGCCAGCAGCTCCAGGAGGGATTCACCCCTCCACTTT.